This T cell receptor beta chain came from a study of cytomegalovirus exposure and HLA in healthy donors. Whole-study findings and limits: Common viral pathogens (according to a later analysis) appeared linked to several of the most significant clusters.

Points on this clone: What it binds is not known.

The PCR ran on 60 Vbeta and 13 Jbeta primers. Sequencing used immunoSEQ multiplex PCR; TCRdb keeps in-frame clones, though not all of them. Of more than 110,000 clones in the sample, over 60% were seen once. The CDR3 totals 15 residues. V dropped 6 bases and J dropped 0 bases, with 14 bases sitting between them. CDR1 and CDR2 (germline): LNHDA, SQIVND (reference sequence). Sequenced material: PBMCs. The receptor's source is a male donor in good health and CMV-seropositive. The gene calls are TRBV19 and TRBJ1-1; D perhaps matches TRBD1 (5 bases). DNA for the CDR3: TGTGCCAGTAGCGCCGGACACATTATGAACACTGAAGCTTTCTTT. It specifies CASSAGHIMNTEAFF.